The TCR beta chain described here comes from a study of T-cell reconstitution after alpha-beta-depleted transplantation in children. The study's findings and limits: Two months or so post-transplant, alpha-beta T cells reportedly derived from several hundred expanded graft clones. Diversity of TCRbeta at day 60 was high in some patients, arising from surviving recipient T cells and thymic progenitors. T-cell counts and diversity at one year post-transplant came mainly from newly produced T cells.

A note on this clonotype: The antigen is undetermined.

Preparation of the TCRbeta library was carried out with unique molecular identifiers. One entry per CDR3 protein, called by TCRdb with MiXCR from the PCR reads. The data show around 250,000 distinct CDR3 sequences, with more than 20% seen just once and 2.6% held by the top ten. The CDR3 spans 15 residues. Trimming cost V 4 bases and J 1 base; bases outside gene matches: 5. The origin of this receptor is a girl aged 2-10 years with Fanconi anemia, due to receive a stem cell transplant. The chain is built from TRBV12-3 or TRBV12-4 and TRBJ2-7, with TRBD1 identical over 9 bases. Sequenced material: PBMCs, taken before TCRalphabeta/CD19-depleted stem cell transplant. Here the CDR3 DNA reads TGTGCCAGCAGTTATGGGACAGGGTTATCCTACGAGCAGTACTTC. Amino acid sequence: CASSYGTGLSYEQYF.